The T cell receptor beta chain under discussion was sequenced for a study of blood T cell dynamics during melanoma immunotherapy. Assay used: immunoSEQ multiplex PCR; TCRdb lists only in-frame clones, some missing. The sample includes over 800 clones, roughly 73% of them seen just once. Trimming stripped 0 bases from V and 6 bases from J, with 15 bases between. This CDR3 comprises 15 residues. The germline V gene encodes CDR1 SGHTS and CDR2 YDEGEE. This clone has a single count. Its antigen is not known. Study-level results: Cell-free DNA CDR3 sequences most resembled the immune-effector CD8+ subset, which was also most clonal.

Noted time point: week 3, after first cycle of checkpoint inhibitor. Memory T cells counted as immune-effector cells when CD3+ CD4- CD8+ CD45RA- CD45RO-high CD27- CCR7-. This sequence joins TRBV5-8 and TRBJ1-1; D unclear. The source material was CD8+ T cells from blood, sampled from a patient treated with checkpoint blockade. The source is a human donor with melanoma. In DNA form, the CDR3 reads TGTGCCAGCAGCTTGGACATGGACCCCCGCTCTGAAGCTTTCTTT. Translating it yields CASSLDMDPRSEAFF.